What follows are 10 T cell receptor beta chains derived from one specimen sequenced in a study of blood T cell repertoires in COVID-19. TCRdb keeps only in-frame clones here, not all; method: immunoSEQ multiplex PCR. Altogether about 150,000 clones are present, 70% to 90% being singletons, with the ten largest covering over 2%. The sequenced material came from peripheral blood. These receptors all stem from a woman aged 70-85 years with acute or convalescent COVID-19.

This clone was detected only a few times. CDR3 in DNA: TGTGCCAGCAGCCAAGATCGAGGGACAGTAACCTACAATGAGCAGTTCTTC. It yields the protein CASSQDRGTVTYNEQFF. The chain recombines TRBV3-1 (or the pseudogene TRBV3-2) with TRBJ2-1, with 7 nucleotides matching TRBD1. CDR1 LGHDT and CDR2 YNNKEL come from the germline V gene (reference sequence). After removal of 0 bases from V and 2 bases from J, the junction contained 7 bases not matched to a gene. This CDR3 comprises 17 residues.

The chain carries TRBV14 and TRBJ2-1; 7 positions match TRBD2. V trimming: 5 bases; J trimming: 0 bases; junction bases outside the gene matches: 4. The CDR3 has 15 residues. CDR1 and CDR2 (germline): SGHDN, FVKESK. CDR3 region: CASSGGGVSYNEQFF. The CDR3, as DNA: TGTGCCAGCAGCGGTGGGGGGGTCTCCTACAATGAGCAGTTCTTC.

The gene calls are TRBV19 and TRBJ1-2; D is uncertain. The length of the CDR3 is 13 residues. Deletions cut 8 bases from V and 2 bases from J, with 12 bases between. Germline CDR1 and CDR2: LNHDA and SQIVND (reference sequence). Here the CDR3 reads CASSVNGNYGYTF. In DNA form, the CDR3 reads TGTGCCAGTTCCGTCAACGGGAACTATGGCTACACCTTC.

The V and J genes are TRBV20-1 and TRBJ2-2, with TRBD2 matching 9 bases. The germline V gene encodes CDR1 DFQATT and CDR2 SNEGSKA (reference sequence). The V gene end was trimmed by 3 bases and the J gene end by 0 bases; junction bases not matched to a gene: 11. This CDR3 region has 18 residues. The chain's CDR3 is CSASWWRGGPPNTGELFF. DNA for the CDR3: TGCAGTGCTAGTTGGTGGCGGGGGGGCCCCCCGAACACCGGGGAGCTGTTTTTT.

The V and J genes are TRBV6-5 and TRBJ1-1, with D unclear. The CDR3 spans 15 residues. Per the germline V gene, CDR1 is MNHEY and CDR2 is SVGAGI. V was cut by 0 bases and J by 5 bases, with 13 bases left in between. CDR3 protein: CASSYSRQLGTEAFF. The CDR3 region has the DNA TGTGCCAGCAGTTACTCCAGGCAACTTGGGACTGAAGCTTTCTTT.

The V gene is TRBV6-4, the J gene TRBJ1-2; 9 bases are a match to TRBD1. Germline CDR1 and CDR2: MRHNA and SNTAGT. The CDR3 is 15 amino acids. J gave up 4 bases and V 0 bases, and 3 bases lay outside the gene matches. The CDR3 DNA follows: TGTGCCAGCAGTGACTCTGGACAGGGGCGCTATGGCTACACCTTC. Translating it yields CASSDSGQGRYGYTF.

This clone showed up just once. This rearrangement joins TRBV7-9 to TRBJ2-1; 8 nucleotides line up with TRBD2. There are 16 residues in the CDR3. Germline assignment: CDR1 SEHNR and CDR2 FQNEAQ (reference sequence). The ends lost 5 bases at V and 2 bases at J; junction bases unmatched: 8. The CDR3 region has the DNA TGTGCCAGCAGCCCACCCGGGGGGGGCCCCTACAATGAGCAGTTCTTC. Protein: CASSPPGGGPYNEQFF.

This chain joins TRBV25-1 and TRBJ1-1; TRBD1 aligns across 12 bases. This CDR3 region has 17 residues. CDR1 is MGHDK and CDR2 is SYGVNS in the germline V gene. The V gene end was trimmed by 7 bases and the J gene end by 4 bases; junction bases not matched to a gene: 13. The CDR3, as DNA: TGTGCCAGCACCCGGGACAGGGGGCCCTATTTGGGCACTGAAGCTTTCTTT. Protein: CASTRDRGPYLGTEAFF.

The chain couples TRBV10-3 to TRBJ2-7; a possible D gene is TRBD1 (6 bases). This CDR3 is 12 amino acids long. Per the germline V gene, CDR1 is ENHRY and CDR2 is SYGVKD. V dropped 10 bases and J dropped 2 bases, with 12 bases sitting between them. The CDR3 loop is CATTGIAYEQYF. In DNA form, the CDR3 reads TGTGCCACAACAGGGATAGCCTACGAGCAGTACTTC.

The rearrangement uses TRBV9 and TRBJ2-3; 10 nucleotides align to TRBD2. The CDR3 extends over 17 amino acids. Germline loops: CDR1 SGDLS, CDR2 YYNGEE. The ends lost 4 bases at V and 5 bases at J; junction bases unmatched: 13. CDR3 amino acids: CASSLSKERGGLDTQYF. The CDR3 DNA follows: TGTGCCAGCAGCCTCTCCAAGGAGCGGGGGGGCCTAGATACGCAGTATTTT.